This T cell receptor beta chain was captured in a study of T cell repertoires in ileal Crohn's disease. The wider study: Operated complications were stricturing disease (about 60%) and penetrating disease (about 39%). Thiopurines (around 10) or anti-TNF agents (more than 17) were given postoperatively to about half. Overall study findings and caveats: Compared with non-smokers, active smokers at surgery showed more clonal expansions. Every patient over 26.8% clonality showed endoscopic recurrence.

Using immunoSEQ multiplex PCR, the repertoire was profiled, and TCRdb retains in-frame clones only, with some absent. The sample gives around 1,000 clones, approximately 91% of which show up once; roughly 16% is in the top ten. The sample holds one count of this clone. Its antigen is unknown. After removal of 5 bases from V and 7 bases from J, the junction contained 11 bases not matched to a gene. CDR3 length: 16 residues. Germline V gives CDR1 SGHTA, CDR2 FQGTGA. This TCR was sampled from an adult with Crohn's disease. V is TRBV7-3 and J is TRBJ2-1, with TRBD2 matching 10 bases. The sample consisted of ileal tissue. The CDR3: CASSLDGLAGVNEQFF. In DNA form, the CDR3 reads TGTGCCAGCAGCCTCGATGGGCTAGCGGGAGTGAATGAGCAGTTCTTC.